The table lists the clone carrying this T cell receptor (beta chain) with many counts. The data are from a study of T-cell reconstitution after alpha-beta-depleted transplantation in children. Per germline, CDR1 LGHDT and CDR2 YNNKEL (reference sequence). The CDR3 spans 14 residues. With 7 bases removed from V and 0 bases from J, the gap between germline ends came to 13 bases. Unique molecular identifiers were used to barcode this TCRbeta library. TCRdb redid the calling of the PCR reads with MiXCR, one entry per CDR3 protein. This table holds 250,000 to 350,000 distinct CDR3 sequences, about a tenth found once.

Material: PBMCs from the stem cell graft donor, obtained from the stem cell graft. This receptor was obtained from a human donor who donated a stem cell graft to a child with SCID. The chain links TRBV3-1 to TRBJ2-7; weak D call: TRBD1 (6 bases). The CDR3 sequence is CASMPGAGSYEQYF. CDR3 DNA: TGTGCCAGCATGCCAGGGGCTGGCTCCTACGAGCAGTACTTC.